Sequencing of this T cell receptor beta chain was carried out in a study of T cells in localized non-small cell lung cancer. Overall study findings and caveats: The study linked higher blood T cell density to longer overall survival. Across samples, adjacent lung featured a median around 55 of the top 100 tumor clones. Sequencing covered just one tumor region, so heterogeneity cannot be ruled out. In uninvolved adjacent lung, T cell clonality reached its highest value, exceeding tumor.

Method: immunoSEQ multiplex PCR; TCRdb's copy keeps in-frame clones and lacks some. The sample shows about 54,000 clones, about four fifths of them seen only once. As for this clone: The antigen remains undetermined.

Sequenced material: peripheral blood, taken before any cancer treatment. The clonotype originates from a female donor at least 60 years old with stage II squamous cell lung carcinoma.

The CDR3 region is CAWSVDSKNSPLHF. CDR3 bases: TGTGCCTGGAGTGTCGACAGTAAGAATTCACCCCTCCACTTT. The chain is built from TRBV30 and TRBJ1-6; maybe TRBD1 (5 bases). Trimming stripped 0 bases from V and 7 bases from J, with 10 bases between. The CDR3 length is 14 residues. Germline-derived CDR1 and CDR2 are GTSNPN and SVGIG (reference sequence).